This TCR beta chain was obtained from a study of T cells after yellow fever vaccination (dated by TCRdb to between 2017 and 2020). With regard to the full study: The SMART-Seq v4 Ultra Low Input RNA kit was used to prepare libraries from fractions with low cell numbers. Two healthy male donors, one aged 18 to 30 and one aged 30 to 39 years, were included in the cohort. Blood was drawn at multiple timepoints before and after primary and secondary immunization, with bulk PBMC replicates and cell subsets isolated. Bulk TCR alpha and beta repertoires were sequenced longitudinally to track T-cell clones before and after primary and booster YFV17D yellow fever vaccination. Study-wide findings and limitations: The study included only two donors, which limits how far the findings can be generalized. After the booster, most clones that had expanded after primary vaccination were detected again (around 96% of CD4 and around nine tenths of CD8), suggesting broad maintenance of memory. A small share of clonotypes was detected in both CD4 and CD8 compartments, with the overlap likely arising from convergent recombination. The secondary T-cell response was found to be weaker but faster than the primary response, with a peak reached on day 5 rather than on day 15. Because abundant contaminating clonotypes from the bulk population could be contained in FACS-sorted repertoires, computational filtering was required.

The sample was run on an Illumina NovaSeq 6000. TCR cDNA was synthesized by 5'RACE template switching, which introduced a universal primer site and unique molecular identifiers. Priming for cDNA synthesis came from both the TCR alpha and TCR beta constant segments. Two PCR steps were used to amplify libraries, with sample barcodes and sequencing adapters being added in the second step. Sequencing of libraries was performed on Illumina HiSeq 2500 (2x100 bp) or NovaSeq (2x150 bp). Under the source paper's analysis protocol: MIGEC was used to demultiplex reads and collapse the reads into UMI consensus sequences, and MiXCR was used for V(D)J alignment. Vaccine-responding clonotypes were defined with edgeR using replicate PBMC samples, requiring FDR below 0.01 and a log2 fold change above 5 up to day 15. Each bulk clonotype was labeled CD4 or CD8 based on which sequenced repertoire, CD4 or CD8, contained the clonotype at higher abundance. TCRdb itself trimmed the public reads at Q25 with fastp, ran MiXCR and retained productive beta chains. Every distinct CDR3 protein forms one entry, paired with its most common genes and DNA. What appears here as the V and J calls and clone size reflects TCRdb's work, not the paper's. The sample includes 130,000 or so distinct CDR3 sequences, with 13% to 15% observed a single time. Of the sample, roughly 45% falls within the top ten clones.

This clonotype was picked up a small number of times. Its specific antigen is unknown. No quality values exist for individual bases; no much larger clone is one base distant. This specimen's treatment or condition label, interpreted: live attenuated yellow fever vaccine strain. PBMCs were isolated from peripheral blood using a standard Ficoll-Paque protocol. CD4 and CD8 T-cell fractions were isolated with Dynabeads CD4 and CD8 positive selection kits. RNA was extracted with TriZol from bulk PBMCs, CD4 and CD8 fractions, and dextramer-positive and dextramer-negative fractions. Including cysteine and phenylalanine, the CDR3 has 15 amino acids. Of the read, only the CDR3 DNA is kept; its 45 bases are in frame from base 1. From the germline V gene (reference sequence), CDR1 is LGHDT and CDR2 is YNNKEL. V and J lose 4 bases and 9 bases, and a span of 19 bases separates them.

The sequence came from a man aged 18 to 30 who received the YFV17D yellow fever vaccine. The specimen was CD8+ T cells sorted from PBMCs, collected 5 days after the yellow fever booster vaccination. The chain was built from TRBV3-1 and TRBJ1-5; a confident D gene designation cannot be given. The encoded CDR3 is CASSLSLDLWGPQHF. Read as DNA, the sequence is TGTGCCAGCAGCCTGTCCCTCGACCTATGGGGGCCCCAGCATTTT.